This T cell receptor beta chain was found in a study of T cell responses to AZD1222 COVID-19 vaccine. Comments on this clone: Antigen: not known.

CDR3 length: 12 amino acids. Germline V gives CDR1 GTSNPN, CDR2 SVGIG (reference sequence). J lost 6 bases, V lost 3 bases, and 2 bases had no gene match. Method: immunoSEQ multiplex PCR; TCRdb's copy keeps in-frame clones and lacks some. The sample features 150,000 or so clones, with over 2% in its top ten. Findings and caveats of the study: Targets within unmutated variant regions were reportedly found for nearly half of spike-specific TCRs. Females made up more of the donors, who were largely white British, and clonal diversity may have come out too low.

The V and J genes are TRBV30 and TRBJ2-1; 7 bases map to TRBD1. The sequencing input was peripheral blood. The clonotype originates from an adult in good health. CDR3 region: CAWRGDSNEQFF. CDR3 nucleotide sequence: TGTGCCTGGAGGGGGGACAGCAATGAGCAGTTCTTC.